The next 18 T cell receptor beta chains were all read from a single sample in a study of T-cell memory formation after mild COVID-19. Using its own MiXCR run on the 5' RACE reads, TCRdb lists one record per CDR3 protein. Among hundreds of thousands of distinct CDR3 sequences listed, about 20% were seen once. The sample consisted of PBMCs or a T cell subset sorted from them (not recorded which). The receptors come from an adult woman who had mild COVID-19 (a few samples of this study predate the infection). Cell type and time point are not known.

This sequence joins TRBV15 and TRBJ2-3; TRBD2 might be the D (6 bases). The germline V gene encodes CDR1 LNHNV and CDR2 YYDKDF (reference sequence). This CDR3 is built from 16 residues. Deletions cut 0 bases from V and 7 bases from J, with 17 bases between. CDR3 sequence (DNA): TGTGCCACCAGCAGAGATAGGAGGGGACCTGAGAATACGCAGTATTTT. Residues: CATSRDRRGPENTQYF.

This rearrangement joins TRBV5-5 to TRBJ1-1; unclear D gene. In germline, CDR1 is SGHKS, CDR2 YYEKEE (reference sequence). Trimming left V 1 base short and J 7 bases short, with 11 bases between. CDR3 length equals 13 residues. The CDR3 DNA is TGTGCCAGCAGCTTGAGCAACGGGCGTGAAGCTTTCTTT. It codes for CASSLSNGREAFF.

J is TRBJ2-5 and V is TRBV4-2; TRBD1 agrees at 10 bases. This CDR3 spans 16 amino acids. V lost 4 bases to trimming and J lost 0 bases; unmatched junction nucleotides: 5. Germline V CDR1 and CDR2: LGHNA, YNFKEQ. CDR3 region: CASSLGTGANQETQYF. The CDR3 bases are TGTGCCAGCAGCCTAGGGACAGGGGCCAACCAAGAGACCCAGTACTTC.

The J gene is TRBJ2-7, the V gene TRBV19; D call uncertain. In germline, CDR1 is LNHDA, CDR2 SQIVND (reference sequence). This CDR3 has 13 residues. Trimming stripped 5 bases from V and 0 bases from J, with 8 bases between. The CDR3 is CASSLSYSYEQYF. The DNA for the CDR3 is TGTGCCAGTAGTCTATCGTACTCCTACGAGCAGTACTTC. The complete variable domain, with remaining parts taken from reference TRBV19 and TRBJ2-7, reads DGGITQSPKYLFRKEGQNVTLSCEQNLNHDAMYWYRQDPGQGLRLIYYSQIVNDFQKGDIAEGYSVSREKKESFPLTVTSAQKNPTAFYLCASSLSYSYEQYFGPGTRLTVT.

This clonotype has a single count. For the CDR3, the DNA is TGTGCCAGTAGTATCATAGGGAACCTTGGGACCGGGGAGCTGTTTTTT. Translated, it gives CASSIIGNLGTGELFF. The rearrangement uses TRBV19 and TRBJ2-2; D is uncertain. CDR1 LNHDA and CDR2 SQIVND come from the germline V gene (reference sequence). CDR3 length: 16 amino acids. The V end lost 3 bases, the J end lost 5 bases, and 16 bases lay between the germline ends.

Only one count was recorded for this clonotype. The J gene is TRBJ1-1, the V gene TRBV3-1, with D maybe TRBD1 (5 bases). Trimming took off 1 base at V and 3 bases at J, with 12 bases between the two ends. This CDR3 is built from 15 residues. CDR1 and CDR2 (germline): LGHDT, YNNKEL (reference sequence). CDR3 in DNA: TGTGCCAGCAGCCAAGGAGGGGCCCGGTACACTGAAGCTTTCTTT. Amino acid sequence: CASSQGGARYTEAFF. Using reference TRBV3-1 and TRBJ1-1 for the parts outside the CDR3, the full variable domain is DTAVSQTPKYLVTQMGNDKSIKCEQNLGHDTMYWYKQDSKKFLKIMFSYNNKELIINETVPNRFSPKSPDKAHLNLHINSLELGDSAVYFCASSQGGARYTEAFFGQGTRLTVV.

This clonotype turned up a few times. The rearrangement uses TRBV20-1 and TRBJ2-7; 9 bases fit TRBD2. Trimming at V came to 6 bases and at J to 0 bases, leaving 9 bases not matched to a gene. Germline CDR1 and CDR2: DFQATT and SNEGSKA (reference sequence). CDR3 length: 15 residues. The CDR3 region is CSAWILAGPSYEQYF. In DNA, the CDR3 is TGCAGTGCCTGGATACTAGCGGGCCCCTCCTACGAGCAGTACTTC.

V usage is TRBV3-1 and J usage is TRBJ2-4; D not certain. The CDR3 extends over 15 amino acids. Germline V lookup: CDR1 LGHDT, CDR2 YNNKEL (reference sequence). Between the trimmed V and J ends, which lost 0 bases and 2 bases, there was a span of 8 bases. The CDR3 loop reads CASSQDHLTKNIQYF. The CDR3 nucleotides read TGTGCCAGCAGCCAAGATCATCTTACCAAAAACATTCAGTACTTC.

V and J are TRBV27 and TRBJ2-7, with D possibly TRBD2 on 6 matching bases. Per germline, CDR1 MNHEY and CDR2 SMNVEV (reference sequence). The CDR3 is 15 residues long. Trimming removed 5 bases from V and 1 base from J, with 15 bases in between. The CDR3 loop is CASSRRDLRSYEQYF. CDR3 bases: TGTGCCAGCAGTCGCCGGGACTTACGGTCCTACGAGCAGTACTTC.

This sequence joins TRBV20-1 and TRBJ1-2, with D unresolved. This CDR3 has 12 residues. Germline CDR1 is DFQATT and CDR2 is SNEGSKA (reference sequence). With 4 bases removed from V and 4 bases from J, the gap between germline ends came to 10 bases. The CDR3 nucleotides are TGCAGTGCTACTCCGTTTGGCTATGGCTACACCTTC. Amino acids: CSATPFGYGYTF.

There are a few counts of this clonotype. This chain joins TRBV12-3 or TRBV12-4 and TRBJ1-2, with 11 bases lining up with TRBD1. The CDR3 is made up of 16 amino acids. V trimming: 3 bases; J trimming: 7 bases; junction bases outside the gene matches: 10. The CDR3 coding sequence is TGTGCCAGCAGTTTCACCTATGGACAGGGGGCGCTTGGCTACACCTTC. The encoded protein is CASSFTYGQGALGYTF.

This clonotype was seen at least ten times. The chain links TRBV20-1 to TRBJ2-7; D might be TRBD2 (6 bases). The CDR3 sequence is 12 residues long. Per germline, CDR1 DFQATT and CDR2 SNEGSKA (reference sequence). V lost 5 bases and J 6 bases, leaving 14 bases between the germline ends. The CDR3 DNA is TGCAGTGCTTCGGACTACTCCCTCGAGCAGTACTTC. Residues: CSASDYSLEQYF.

This chain connects TRBV9 to TRBJ1-1; D perhaps matches TRBD1 (5 bases). This CDR3 contains 15 residues. Per the germline V gene, CDR1 is SGDLS and CDR2 is YYNGEE. V was pared by 3 bases and J by 3 bases, with 15 bases between. CDR3 protein: CASSARAGLDTEAFF. CDR3 nucleotides: TGTGCCAGCAGCGCTCGGGCAGGGCTAGACACTGAAGCTTTCTTT.

V usage is TRBV5-1 and J usage is TRBJ2-3; 10 positions match TRBD2. Trimming removed 4 bases from V and 2 bases from J; junction bases left unmatched: 7. Germline loops: CDR1 SGHRS, CDR2 YFSETQ. This CDR3 has 16 amino acids. This CDR3 is CASSVGTSAFTDTQYF. CDR3 DNA sequence: TGCGCCAGCAGCGTCGGGACTAGCGCGTTCACAGATACGCAGTATTTT.

This clonotype turned up a few times. J is TRBJ2-3 and V is TRBV4-2; D tentatively reads TRBD1 or TRBD2 (5 bases each). This CDR3 has 16 amino acids. Germline V gene data show CDR1 as LGHNA and CDR2 as YNFKEQ. V was cut by 4 bases and J by 2 bases, with 16 bases left in between. The CDR3 reads CASSREGLGITDTQYF. CDR3 nucleotide sequence: TGTGCCAGCAGCCGCGAGGGGCTTGGGATCACAGATACGCAGTATTTT.

This clonotype occurred a few times. This chain uses TRBV7-6 with TRBJ2-1; D is unclear. CDR1 SGHVS and CDR2 FNYEAQ come from the germline V gene. The ends were cut back, 7 bases at V and 3 bases at J, with 13 bases in the middle. This CDR3 is 14 amino acids long. CDR3 sequence (DNA): TGTGCCAGCAAGAGGCTGCTGGGCTACAATGAGCAGTTCTTC. It translates to CASKRLLGYNEQFF.

The V gene is TRBV4-3, the J gene TRBJ2-4; D remains ambiguous. Trimming stripped 0 bases from V and 0 bases from J, with 18 bases between. The CDR3 sequence is 19 residues long. The germline V gene encodes CDR1 LGHNA and CDR2 YSLEER. The DNA of the CDR3 is TGCGCCAGCAGCCAAGATGGGTCCCGATCCGGTTTAGCCAAAAACATTCAGTACTTC. Translated, it gives CASSQDGSRSGLAKNIQYF.

This clonotype has only a few counts. The V call is TRBV2, the J call TRBJ1-1; D unclear. The CDR3 is 13 residues long. Germline assignment: CDR1 SNHLY and CDR2 FYNNEI. The ends were cut back, 4 bases at V and 4 bases at J, with 10 bases in the middle. The chain's CDR3 is CASSVDKRTEAFF. The CDR3 nucleotides read TGTGCCAGCAGTGTTGACAAACGCACTGAAGCTTTCTTT.